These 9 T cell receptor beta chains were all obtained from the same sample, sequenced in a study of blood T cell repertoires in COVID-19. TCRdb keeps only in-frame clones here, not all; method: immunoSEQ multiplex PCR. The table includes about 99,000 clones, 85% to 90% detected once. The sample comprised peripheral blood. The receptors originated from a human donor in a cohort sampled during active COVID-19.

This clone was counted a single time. CDR3 nucleotides: TGTGCCAGCAGCCATGGCGGGACCTACAATGAGCAGTTCTTC. This translates into CASSHGGTYNEQFF. The chain is built from TRBV3-1 (or the pseudogene TRBV3-2) and TRBJ2-1, with D possibly being TRBD2 (6 bases). The germline CDR1 and CDR2 sequences are LGHDT and YNNKEL (reference sequence). The ends were cut back, 3 bases at V and 2 bases at J, with 8 bases in the middle. The CDR3 is 14 residues long.

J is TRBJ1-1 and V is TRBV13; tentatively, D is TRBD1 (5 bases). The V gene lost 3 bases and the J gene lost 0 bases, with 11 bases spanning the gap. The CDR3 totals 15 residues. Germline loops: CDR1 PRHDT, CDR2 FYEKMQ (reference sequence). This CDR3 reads CASSFMTEMNTEAFF. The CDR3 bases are TGTGCCAGCAGCTTTATGACAGAAATGAACACTGAAGCTTTCTTT.

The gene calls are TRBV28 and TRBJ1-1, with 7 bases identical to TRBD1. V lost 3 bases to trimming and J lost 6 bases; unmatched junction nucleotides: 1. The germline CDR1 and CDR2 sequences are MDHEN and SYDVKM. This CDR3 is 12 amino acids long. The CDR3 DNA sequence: TGTGCCAGCAGTTTCGGGACAGCTGAAGCTTTCTTT. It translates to CASSFGTAEAFF.

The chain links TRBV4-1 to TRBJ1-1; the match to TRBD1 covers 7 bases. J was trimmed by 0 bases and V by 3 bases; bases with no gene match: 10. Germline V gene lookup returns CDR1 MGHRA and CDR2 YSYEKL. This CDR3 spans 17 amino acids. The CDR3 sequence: CASSQTDRALLNTEAFF. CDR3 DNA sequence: TGCGCCAGCAGCCAGACCGACAGGGCGCTATTGAACACTGAAGCTTTCTTT.

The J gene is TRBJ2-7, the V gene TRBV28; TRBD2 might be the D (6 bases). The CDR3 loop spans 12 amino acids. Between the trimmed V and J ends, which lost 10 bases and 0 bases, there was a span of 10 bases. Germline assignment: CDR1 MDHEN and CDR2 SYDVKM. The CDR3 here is CATRGLSYEQYF. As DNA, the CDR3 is TGTGCCACGCGGGGTCTCTCCTACGAGCAGTACTTC.

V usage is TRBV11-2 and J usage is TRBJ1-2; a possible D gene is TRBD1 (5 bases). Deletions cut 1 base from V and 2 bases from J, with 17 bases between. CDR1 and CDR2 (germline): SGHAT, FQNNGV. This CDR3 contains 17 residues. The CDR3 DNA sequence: TGTGCCAGCAGCTTAGTGGGGGGTCAGGGTCAAAACTATGGCTACACCTTC. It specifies CASSLVGGQGQNYGYTF.

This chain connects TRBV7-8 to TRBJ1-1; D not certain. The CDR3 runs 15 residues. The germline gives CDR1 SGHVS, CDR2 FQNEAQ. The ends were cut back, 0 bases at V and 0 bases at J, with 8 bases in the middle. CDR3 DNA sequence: TGTGCCAGCAGCTTAGCGGCCGGGGTGAACACTGAAGCTTTCTTT. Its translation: CASSLAAGVNTEAFF.

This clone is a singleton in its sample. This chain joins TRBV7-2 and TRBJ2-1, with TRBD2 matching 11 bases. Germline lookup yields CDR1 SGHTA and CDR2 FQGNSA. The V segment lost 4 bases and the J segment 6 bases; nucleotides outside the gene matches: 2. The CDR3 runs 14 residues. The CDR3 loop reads CASSSGLAANEQFF. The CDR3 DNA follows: TGTGCCAGCAGCTCGGGACTAGCGGCCAATGAGCAGTTCTTC.

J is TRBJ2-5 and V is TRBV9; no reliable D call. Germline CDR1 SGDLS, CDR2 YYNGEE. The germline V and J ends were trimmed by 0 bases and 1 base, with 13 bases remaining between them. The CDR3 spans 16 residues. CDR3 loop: CASSVESRTAQETQYF. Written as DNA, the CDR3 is TGTGCCAGCAGCGTAGAAAGTAGAACAGCCCAAGAGACCCAGTACTTC.